Following are 7 T cell receptor beta chains from one sample sequenced in a study of Tregs in tolerant kidney transplant recipients. Clones were read by immunoSEQ multiplex PCR, and TCRdb kept only the in-frame ones, dropping some. The repertoire holds some 110,000 clones, with 92% as singletons. The sample consisted of CD4+ T cells from blood. The receptors were sampled from a human donor in good health.

This clone has just a few counts. Written as DNA, the CDR3 is TGTGCCAGCAGCCCCACCGTCCTAGGCACCTTC. Translating it yields CASSPTVLGTF. The V gene is TRBV7-2, the J gene TRBJ1-2; D is unresolved. The CDR3 sequence is 11 residues long. V lost 5 bases and J lost 13, with 14 bases in between. Germline CDR1 and CDR2: SGHTA and FQGNSA.

The chain carries TRBV7-9 and TRBJ1-2; the D is unclear. V was pared by 5 bases and J by 0 bases, with 16 bases between. This CDR3 has 16 residues. Germline-derived CDR1 and CDR2 are SEHNR and FQNEAQ (reference sequence). The CDR3 coding sequence is TGTGCCAGCAGCCTCCGGACGCGCGATACTAACTATGGCTACACCTTC. Its translation: CASSLRTRDTNYGYTF. The entire variable domain, with the rest obtained from reference TRBV7-9 and TRBJ1-2, is as follows: DTGVSQNPRHKITKRGQNVTFRCDPISEHNRLYWYRQTLGQGPEFLTYFQNEAQLEKSRLLSDRFSAERPKGSFSTLEIQRTEQGDSAMYLCASSLRTRDTNYGYTFGSGTRLTVV.

The chain combines TRBV5-1 with TRBJ1-5; D unclear. The length of the CDR3 is 16 residues. Germline values: CDR1 SGHRS, CDR2 YFSETQ. Trimming took off 0 bases at V and 3 bases at J, with 13 bases between the two ends. The CDR3: CASSLDGRSYNQPQHF. CDR3 sequence (DNA): TGCGCCAGCAGCTTGGATGGACGAAGCTACAATCAGCCCCAGCATTTT.

The chain uses TRBV5-1 and TRBJ2-5; 8 positions match TRBD2. This CDR3 contains 14 residues. Germline V lookup: CDR1 SGHRS, CDR2 YFSETQ. V dropped 2 bases and J dropped 5; count of bases not matched to a gene: 5. The CDR3 DNA reads as TGCGCCAGCAGCTTCCTTAGCGGGATGGAGACCCAGTACTTC. It translates to CASSFLSGMETQYF.

The chain has TRBV18 and TRBJ1-3; D may be TRBD1 (5 bases). The CDR3 is 16 amino acids. CDR1 is KGHSH and CDR2 is LQKENI in the germline V gene. V was pared by 0 bases and J by 2 bases, with 11 bases between. The CDR3 DNA is TGTGCCAGCTCACCACCGGGGGGACTCGCTGGAAACACCATATATTTT. Protein sequence: CASSPPGGLAGNTIYF.

This clone was seen a few times. The V call is TRBV5-1, the J call TRBJ2-1; D gene ambiguous. Germline values: CDR1 SGHRS, CDR2 YFSETQ. The V end was cut by 5 bases, the J end by 6 bases, with 6 bases between. This CDR3 has 11 residues. The CDR3 here is CASRLVNEQFF. CDR3 DNA: TGCGCCAGCAGACTTGTCAATGAGCAGTTCTTC.

The rearrangement joins TRBV18 to TRBJ1-1, with 7 nucleotides matching TRBD1. The CDR3 has 15 residues. The junction had 9 bases not matched to a gene; V was cut back by 3 bases and J by 5 bases. Germline loops: CDR1 KGHSH, CDR2 LQKENI. This CDR3 is CASSPPTGRGTEAFF. The CDR3 region has the DNA TGTGCCAGCTCACCTCCGACAGGGAGGGGGACTGAAGCTTTCTTT.